This T cell receptor beta chain stems from a study of blood T cell repertoires in COVID-19. Study details: The United States, Italy and Spain provided the acute and convalescent COVID-19 samples.

Looked up from germline, CDR1 is SGHTS and CDR2 is YDEGEE. V was pared by 0 bases and J by 7 bases, with 14 bases between. The CDR3 contains 15 residues. The table came from immunoSEQ multiplex PCR; TCRdb's copy has only in-frame clones and leaves some out. This table has approximately 150,000 clones, about nine tenths appearing once. Source material: peripheral blood. The clonotype comes from a man in his fifties or sixties with active or convalescent COVID-19. This chain connects TRBV5-8 to TRBJ1-5, with D uncertain. The chain's CDR3 is CASSLALTGEQPQHF. The CDR3, as DNA: TGTGCCAGCAGCTTGGCCTTAACGGGAGAACAGCCCCAGCATTTT.